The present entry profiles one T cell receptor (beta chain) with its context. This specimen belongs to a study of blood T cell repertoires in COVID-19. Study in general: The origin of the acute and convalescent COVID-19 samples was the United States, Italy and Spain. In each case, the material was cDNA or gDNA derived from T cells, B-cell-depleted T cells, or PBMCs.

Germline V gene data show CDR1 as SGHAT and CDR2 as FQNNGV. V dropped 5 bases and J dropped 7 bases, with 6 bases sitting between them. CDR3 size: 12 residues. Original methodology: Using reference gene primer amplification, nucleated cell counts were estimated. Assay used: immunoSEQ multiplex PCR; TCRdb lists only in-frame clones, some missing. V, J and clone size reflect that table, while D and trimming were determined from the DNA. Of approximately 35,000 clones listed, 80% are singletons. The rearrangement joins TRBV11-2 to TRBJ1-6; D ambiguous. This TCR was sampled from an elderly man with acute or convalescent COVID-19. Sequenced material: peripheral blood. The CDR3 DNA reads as TGTGCCAGCAGCCCCGGGAATTCACCCCTCCACTTT. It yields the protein CASSPGNSPLHF.